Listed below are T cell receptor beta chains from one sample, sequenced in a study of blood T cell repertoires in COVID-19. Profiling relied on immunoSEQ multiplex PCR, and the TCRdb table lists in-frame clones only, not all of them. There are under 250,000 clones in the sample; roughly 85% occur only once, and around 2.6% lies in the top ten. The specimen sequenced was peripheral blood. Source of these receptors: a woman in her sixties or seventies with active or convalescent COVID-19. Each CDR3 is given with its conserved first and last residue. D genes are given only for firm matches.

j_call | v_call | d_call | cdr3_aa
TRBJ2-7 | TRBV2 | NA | CASTRRAYEQYF
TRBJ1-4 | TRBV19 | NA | CASSKVPRDLGEKLFF
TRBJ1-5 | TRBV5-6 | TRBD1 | CASPLRGQGVQPQHF
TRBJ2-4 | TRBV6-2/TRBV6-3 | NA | CASSRSEPNIQYF
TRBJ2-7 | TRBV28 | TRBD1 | CASSPAGTGLYEQYF
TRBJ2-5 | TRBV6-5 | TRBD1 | CASSRQGAHETQYF
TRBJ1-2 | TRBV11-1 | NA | CASSLSSGTPDGYTF
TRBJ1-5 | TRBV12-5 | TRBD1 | CASGPGTGSHQPQHF
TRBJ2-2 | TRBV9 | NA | CASSDTSGGELFF
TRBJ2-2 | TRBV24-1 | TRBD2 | CATSEYHAGESRELFF
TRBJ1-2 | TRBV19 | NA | CASYRNYGYTF
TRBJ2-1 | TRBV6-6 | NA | CASSYTEGITFF
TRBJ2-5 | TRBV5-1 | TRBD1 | CASSPLDGQGGETQYF
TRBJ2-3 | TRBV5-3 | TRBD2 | CARRLAGGTDTQYF
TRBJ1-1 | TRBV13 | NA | CASSLGSQYTEAFF
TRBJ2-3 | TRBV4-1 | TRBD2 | CASSQDRERASGSRTQYF
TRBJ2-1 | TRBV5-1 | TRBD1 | CASSLGGQGSNEQFF
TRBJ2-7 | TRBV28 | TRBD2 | CASTTSLPYEQYF
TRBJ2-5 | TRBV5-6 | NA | CASSLVAVPETQYF
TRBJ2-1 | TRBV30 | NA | CAWSDVAGAYNEQFF
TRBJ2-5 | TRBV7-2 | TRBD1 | CASSWNRGETQYF
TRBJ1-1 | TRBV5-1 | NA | CASSWLGGLNTEAFF
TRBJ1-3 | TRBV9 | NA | CASSVAGSGNTIYF